This T cell receptor (beta chain) originates from a study of blood T cells in healthy people across ages. J was trimmed by 9 bases and V by 10 bases; bases with no gene match: 6. CDR1 is MNHEY and CDR2 is SMNVEV in the germline V gene (reference sequence). The CDR3 is made up of 12 amino acids. The authors ran a second PCR of about 6 to 11 cycles using a sample-barcoded 5' primer and a J-beta primer mix. TCRdb redid the calling of the 5' RACE reads with MiXCR, one entry per CDR3 protein. The data hold roughly 1.6 million distinct CDR3 sequences, with around 35% observed a single time. Collection of approximately 9.3 milliliters of peripheral blood was performed for each donor.

The chain is built from TRBV27 and TRBJ2-1; 10 bases map to TRBD1. This clonotype was obtained from a woman aged 30 to 39 in good health. Input material: blood. CDR3 in amino acids: CATRTGGGEQFF. The CDR3 DNA is TGTGCCACCAGGACAGGGGGGGGTGAGCAGTTCTTC.